What follows describes a single T cell receptor beta chain. The record originates from a study of PD-L1 blockade in urothelial cancer. Study summary: About 90% of the roughly 30 patients were men who had bladder-origin urothelial cancer. The authors examined blood 3 weeks (second dose) and 6 weeks after treatment start. Per blood sample, T cells had a median of roughly 150,000.

The CDR3 runs 17 residues. Sample time point: peripheral blood 6 weeks after treatment start. The authors spiked synthetic TCR analog templates into each PCR. Assay: immunoSEQ multiplex PCR; the TCRdb copy retains only in-frame clones and omits some. The table has 53,000 or so clones, 88% seen once. The sample consisted of PBMCs, taken around atezolizumab (anti-PD-L1) treatment. The sequence derives from a man aged 60 to 69 with urothelial cancer. The V call is TRBV1, the J call TRBJ1-2; the table's D call of TRBD1 was not tested on the DNA. TRBV1 is classified as a pseudogene. CDR3 DNA: TGCACCAGCAGCCAAGATAATCCGGACAGGGTCGGCTATGGCTACACCTTC. Encoded protein: CTSSQDNPDRVGYGYTF.